This TCR beta chain comes out of a study of T cell responses to AZD1222 COVID-19 vaccine. On the study more broadly: The study pooled second doses at about 4 or about 12 weeks. Study-wide results and limits: At baseline, seropositivity was found in only a handful of AZD1222 recipients. Repertoires were collected only later (after the peak T cell response had occurred). Unmutated variant regions are reportedly the target of nearly half of TCRs that are spike-specific.

The data were produced by immunoSEQ multiplex PCR, yet TCRdb's version contains in-frame clones alone and is incomplete. The data hold 150,000 to 200,000 clones, with roughly 91% observed a single time. Of note for this clone: The target antigen is unknown.

This sequence originates from an adult in good health. Here the sequenced sample was peripheral blood, taken on day 0 of AZD1222 vaccination.

CDR3 protein: CASSLIGNEQFF. In nucleotides, the CDR3 is TGCGCCAGCAGCTTGATCGGCAATGAGCAGTTCTTC. This rearrangement joins TRBV5-1 to TRBJ2-1, with D uncertain. In germline, CDR1 is SGHRS, CDR2 YFSETQ. V lost 1 base and J 6 bases, leaving 5 bases between the germline ends. CDR3 length: 12 residues.